The entry below gives a single T cell receptor beta chain sequence along with its context. Its specificity is unknown. After removal of 2 bases from V and 5 bases from J, the junction contained 5 bases not matched to a gene. The CDR3 sequence is 17 residues long. Looked up from germline, CDR1 is SGHTA and CDR2 is FQGNSA. The data derive from a study of T cells after yellow fever vaccination. Study findings and constraints: Compared with primary, the secondary response was weaker and peaked at day 5, not 15.

5'RACE template switching generated TCR cDNA, adding a universal primer site and UMIs. TCRdb reprocessed the 5' RACE reads via MiXCR and lists one record per CDR3 protein. This table holds over 100,000 distinct CDR3 sequences, roughly 8.9% found once. The TCR originated in a young man who received the YFV17D yellow fever vaccine. The sample consisted of CD8+ T cells sorted from PBMCs, taken 45 days after the yellow fever booster vaccination. This rearrangement joins TRBV7-2 to TRBJ2-1; 14 bases align to TRBD2. The CDR3 DNA is TGTGCCAGCAGCTTATCGGGACTAGCGGGAGTCGACAATGAGCAGTTCTTC. Its translation is CASSLSGLAGVDNEQFF.